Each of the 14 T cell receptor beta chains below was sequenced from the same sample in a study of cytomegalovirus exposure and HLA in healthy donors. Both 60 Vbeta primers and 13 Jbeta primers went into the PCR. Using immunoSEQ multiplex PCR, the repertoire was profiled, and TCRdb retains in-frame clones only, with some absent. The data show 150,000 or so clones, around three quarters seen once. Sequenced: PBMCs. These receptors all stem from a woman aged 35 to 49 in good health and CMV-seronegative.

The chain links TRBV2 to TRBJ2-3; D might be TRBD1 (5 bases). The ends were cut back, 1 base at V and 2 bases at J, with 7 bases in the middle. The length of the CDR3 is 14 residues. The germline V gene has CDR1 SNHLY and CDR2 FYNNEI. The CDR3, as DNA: TGTGCCAGCAGTGAAGGGGGCACCACAGATACGCAGTATTTT. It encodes CASSEGGTTDTQYF.

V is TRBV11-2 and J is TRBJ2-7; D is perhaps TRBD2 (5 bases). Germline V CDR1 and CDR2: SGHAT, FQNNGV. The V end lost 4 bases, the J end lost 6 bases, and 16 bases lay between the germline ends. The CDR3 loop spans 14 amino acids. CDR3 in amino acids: CASSSIREPSEQYF. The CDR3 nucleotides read TGTGCCAGCAGCTCGATTAGGGAGCCCTCCGAGCAGTACTTC.

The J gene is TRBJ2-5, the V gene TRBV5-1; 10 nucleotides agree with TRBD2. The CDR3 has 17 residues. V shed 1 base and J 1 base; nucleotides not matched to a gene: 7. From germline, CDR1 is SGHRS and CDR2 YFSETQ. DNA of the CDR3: TGCGCCAGCAGCTTGAGGTTAACTAGCGGGACCCAAGAGACCCAGTACTTC. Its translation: CASSLRLTSGTQETQYF. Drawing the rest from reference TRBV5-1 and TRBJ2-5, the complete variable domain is KAGVTQTPRYLIKTRGQQVTLSCSPISGHRSVSWYQQTPGQGLQFLFEYFSETQRNKGNFPGRFSGRQFSNSRSEMNVSTLELGDSALYLCASSLRLTSGTQETQYFGPGTRLLVL.

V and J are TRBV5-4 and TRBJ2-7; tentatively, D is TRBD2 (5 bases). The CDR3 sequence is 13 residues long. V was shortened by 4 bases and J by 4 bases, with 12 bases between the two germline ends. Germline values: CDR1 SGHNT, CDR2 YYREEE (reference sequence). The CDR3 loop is CASSADGLYEQYF. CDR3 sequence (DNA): TGTGCCAGCAGCGCGGACGGACTTTACGAGCAGTACTTC.

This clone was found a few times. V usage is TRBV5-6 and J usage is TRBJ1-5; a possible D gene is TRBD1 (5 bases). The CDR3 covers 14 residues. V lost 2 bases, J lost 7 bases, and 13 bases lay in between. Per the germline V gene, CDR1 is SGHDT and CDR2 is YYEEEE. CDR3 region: CASSLGGTRQPQHF. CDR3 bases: TGTGCCAGCAGCTTAGGAGGGACGAGGCAGCCCCAGCATTTT.

Written as DNA, the CDR3 is TGTGCCACTTGGGGGGGGCAGGTTAGCAATCAGCCCCAGCATTTT. This translates into CATWGGQVSNQPQHF. The chain has TRBV19 and TRBJ1-5; perhaps TRBD1 as D (6 bases). CDR3 size: 15 residues. V dropped 10 bases and J dropped 0 bases, with 16 bases sitting between them. CDR1 and CDR2 from the germline V gene are LNHDA and SQIVND (reference sequence). Looking up the rest from reference TRBV19 and TRBJ1-5 gives the full variable domain: DGGITQSPKYLFRKEGQNVTLSCEQNLNHDAMYWYRQDPGQGLRLIYYSQIVNDFQKGDIAEGYSVSREKKESFPLTVTSAQKNPTAFYLCATWGGQVSNQPQHFGDGTRLSIL.

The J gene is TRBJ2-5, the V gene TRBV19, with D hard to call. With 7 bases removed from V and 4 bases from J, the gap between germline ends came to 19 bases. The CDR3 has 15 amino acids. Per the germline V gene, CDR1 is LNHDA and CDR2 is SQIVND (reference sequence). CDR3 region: CASTPSPQLVETQYF. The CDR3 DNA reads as TGTGCCAGTACCCCTTCACCCCAGCTAGTAGAGACCCAGTACTTC.

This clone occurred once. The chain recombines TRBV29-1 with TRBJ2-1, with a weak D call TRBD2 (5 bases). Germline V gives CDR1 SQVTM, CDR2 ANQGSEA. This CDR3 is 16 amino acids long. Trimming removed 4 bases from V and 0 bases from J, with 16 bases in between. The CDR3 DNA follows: TGCAGCGTTGTCCCTAGCTTCGTTCGCTCCTACAATGAGCAGTTCTTC. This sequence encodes CSVVPSFVRSYNEQFF.

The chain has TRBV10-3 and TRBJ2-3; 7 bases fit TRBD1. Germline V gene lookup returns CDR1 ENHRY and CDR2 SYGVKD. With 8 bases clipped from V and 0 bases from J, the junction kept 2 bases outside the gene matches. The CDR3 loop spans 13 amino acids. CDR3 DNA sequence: TGTGCCATCGGGGACAGAAGCACAGATACGCAGTATTTT. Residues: CAIGDRSTDTQYF.

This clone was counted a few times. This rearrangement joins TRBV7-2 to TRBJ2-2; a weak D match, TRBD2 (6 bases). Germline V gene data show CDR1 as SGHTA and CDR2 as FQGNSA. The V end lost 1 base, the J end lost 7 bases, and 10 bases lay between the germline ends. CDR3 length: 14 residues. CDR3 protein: CASSLVGSGGELFF. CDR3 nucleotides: TGTGCCAGCAGCTTAGTAGGTAGCGGCGGGGAGCTGTTTTTT.

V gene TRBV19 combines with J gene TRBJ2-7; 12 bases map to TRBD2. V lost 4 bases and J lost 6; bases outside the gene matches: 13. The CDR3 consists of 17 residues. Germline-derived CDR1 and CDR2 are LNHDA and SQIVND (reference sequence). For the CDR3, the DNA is TGTGCCAGTAGTAGGAGAACTAGCGGGAGGAACTACGCCGAGCAGTACTTC. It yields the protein CASSRRTSGRNYAEQYF.

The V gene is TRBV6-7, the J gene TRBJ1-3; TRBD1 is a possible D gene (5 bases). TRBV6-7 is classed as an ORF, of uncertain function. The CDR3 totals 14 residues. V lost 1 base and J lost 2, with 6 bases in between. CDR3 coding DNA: TGTGCCAGCAGTTACTGGGGGGCTGGAAACACCATATATTTT. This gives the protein CASSYWGAGNTIYF.

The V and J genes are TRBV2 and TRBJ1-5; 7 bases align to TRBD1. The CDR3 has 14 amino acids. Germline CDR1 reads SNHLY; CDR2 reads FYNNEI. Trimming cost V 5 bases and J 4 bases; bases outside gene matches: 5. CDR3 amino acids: CASSNSGGNQPQHF. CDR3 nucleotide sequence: TGTGCCAGCAGTAACTCAGGGGGAAATCAGCCCCAGCATTTT.

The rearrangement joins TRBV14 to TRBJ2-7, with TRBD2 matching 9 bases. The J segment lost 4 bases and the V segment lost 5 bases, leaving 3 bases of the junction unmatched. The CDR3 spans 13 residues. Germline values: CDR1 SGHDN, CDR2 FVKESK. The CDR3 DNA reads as TGTGCCAGCAGCTCCGGACTAGCGTACGAGCAGTACTTC. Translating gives CASSSGLAYEQYF. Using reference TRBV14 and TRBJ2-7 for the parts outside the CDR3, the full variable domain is EAGVTQFPSHSVIEKGQTVTLRCDPISGHDNLYWYRRVMGKEIKFLLHFVKESKQDESGMPNNRFLAERTGGTYSTLKVQPAELEDSGVYFCASSSGLAYEQYFGPGTRLTVT.